One sample yielded the 5 T cell receptor beta chains listed below, sequenced in a study of breast tumors, draining lymph nodes, adjacent tissues. One entry per CDR3 protein, called by TCRdb with MiXCR from the multiplex PCR reads. The table has approximately 300,000 distinct CDR3 sequences, around 31% seen once. Samples came from axillary lymph nodes draining the breast cancer. The sequencing sample was made of axillary lymph node tissue. The receptors were gathered from a female donor with breast cancer. Some clones in this sample may be carry-over from other donors' samples.

A remark on this clonotype: A read error may be the cause here, since a much bigger clone is one base away. No conserved phenylalanine or tryptophan ends this CDR3, so it is likely a read error. CDR3 DNA sequence: TGTGCCAGCAGCCCAATCGACGGAACCTACGAGCAGTACCTC. It yields the protein CASSPIDGTYEQYL. This sequence joins TRBV7-9 and TRBJ2-7; D unresolved. Between the trimmed V and J ends, which lost 5 bases and 2 bases, there was a span of 13 bases. Germline loops: CDR1 SEHNR, CDR2 FQNEAQ (reference sequence). The CDR3 runs to 14 residues.

This clonotype was detected ten times or more. V usage is TRBV7-8 and J usage is TRBJ2-7, with D possibly matching TRBD1 (6 bases). Germline values: CDR1 SGHVS, CDR2 FQNEAQ. Trimming took 2 bases from V and 1 from J, leaving 12 bases between them. The CDR3 runs 15 residues. CDR3 nucleotide sequence: TGTGCCAGCAGCTTACGGACAGAGAGTTCCTACGAGCAGTACTTC. It encodes CASSLRTESSYEQYF.

The chain joins TRBV5-4 to TRBJ2-1; perhaps TRBD2 as D (6 bases). The V gene lost 0 bases and the J gene lost 4 bases, with 11 bases spanning the gap. Germline V gives CDR1 SGHNT, CDR2 YYREEE (reference sequence). CDR3 length equals 15 residues. DNA for the CDR3: TGTGCCAGCAGCTTGGCAGCGGCGGGGTACAATGAGCAGTTCTTC. This gives the protein CASSLAAAGYNEQFF.

About this clonotype itself: With a much larger clone just one base away, this may be a read error. The chain joins TRBV5-1 to TRBJ2-7; tentatively, D is TRBD1 or TRBD2 (5 bases each). Per the germline V gene, CDR1 is SGHRS and CDR2 is YFSETQ. CDR3 size: 14 residues. CDR3 region: CPSSLGRLSYEQYF. DNA of the CDR3: TGCCCCAGCAGCTTGGGACGACTATCCTACGAGCAGTACTTC.

As regards this clonotype: The junction departs from germline at one end; a sequencing error may be responsible. The CDR3 spells CAGSQGGGDTQYF. CDR3 in DNA: TGCGCCGGCAGCCAGGGGGGGGGAGATACGCAGTATTTT. This sequence joins TRBV4-3 and TRBJ2-3; D is perhaps TRBD1 or TRBD2 (7 bases each). Germline V gene data show CDR1 as LGHNA and CDR2 as YSLEER. This CDR3 region has 13 residues.